This T cell receptor beta chain was recorded in a study of Ad26.COV2.S vaccination and SARS-CoV-2 variants. Assay: immunoSEQ multiplex PCR; the TCRdb copy retains only in-frame clones and omits some. Of hundreds of thousands of clones in the sample, about 89% are singletons; the top ten hold roughly 3.5%. Treatment defined: approximately 18 received Ad26.COV2.S at low or high dose, single or two shots; about 5 received placebo; per-sample allocation not given. Day 63 following the first vaccine or placebo injection was when the samples were taken. J gave up 7 bases and V 5 bases, and 8 bases lay outside the gene matches. This CDR3 is built from 15 residues. Germline CDR1 SEHNR, CDR2 FQNEAQ (reference sequence).

The chain is built from TRBV7-9 and TRBJ1-4; 9 positions agree with TRBD1. This clonotype was sampled from a person aged 18 to 65 who received the Ad26.COV2.S COVID-19 vaccine or a placebo. Here the sequenced sample was peripheral blood, taken in a trial of Ad26.COV2.S vaccine versus placebo. CDR3 sequence reads: CASSAPGQGIEKLFF. In DNA, the CDR3 is TGTGCCAGCAGCGCACCGGGACAGGGCATTGAAAAACTGTTTTTT. The full variable domain, in which reference TRBV7-9 and TRBJ1-4 provide the parts outside the CDR3, is DTGVSQNPRHKITKRGQNVTFRCDPISEHNRLYWYRQTLGQGPEFLTYFQNEAQLEKSRLLSDRFSAERPKGSFSTLEIQRTEQGDSAMYLCASSAPGQGIEKLFFGSGTQLSVL.